This record looks at one T cell receptor beta chain sequence and its context. In the study's own analysis: Reference gene primer amplification gave nucleated cell count estimates. Data came from immunoSEQ multiplex PCR; TCRdb stores just in-frame clones and leaves some out. V, J and clone size were drawn from that table, and D and trimming were deduced from the DNA. This table has 260,000 or so clones, roughly 85% appearing once. The data were obtained in a study of blood T cell repertoires in COVID-19. The clonotype comes from a woman between 40 and 55 years old who had been exposed to COVID-19. The sequenced sample consisted of PBMCs or T cells enriched from blood (not recorded which).

The CDR3 reads CAWSRQGVYGYTF. For the CDR3, the DNA is TGTGCCTGGAGTCGGCAGGGGGTCTATGGCTACACCTTC. V and J are TRBV30 and TRBJ1-2; 7 bases fit TRBD1. From germline, CDR1 is GTSNPN and CDR2 SVGIG (reference sequence). CDR3 length equals 13 residues. Trimming took 2 bases from V and 4 from J; bases not matched to a gene: 4.